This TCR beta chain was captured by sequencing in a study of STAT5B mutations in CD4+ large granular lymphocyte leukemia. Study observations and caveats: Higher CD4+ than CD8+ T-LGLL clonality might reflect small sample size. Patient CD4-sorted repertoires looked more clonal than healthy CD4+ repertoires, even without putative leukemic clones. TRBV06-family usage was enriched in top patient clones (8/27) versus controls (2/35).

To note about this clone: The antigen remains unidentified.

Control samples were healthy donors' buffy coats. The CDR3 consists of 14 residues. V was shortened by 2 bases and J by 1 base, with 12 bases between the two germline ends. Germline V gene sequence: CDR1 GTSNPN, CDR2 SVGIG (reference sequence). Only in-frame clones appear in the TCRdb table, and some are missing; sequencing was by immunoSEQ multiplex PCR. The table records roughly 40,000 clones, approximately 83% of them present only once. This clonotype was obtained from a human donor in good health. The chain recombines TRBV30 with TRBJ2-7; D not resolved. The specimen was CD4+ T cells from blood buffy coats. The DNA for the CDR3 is TGTGCCTGGAGTTTCCAGTCGGGTTCCTACGAGCAGTACTTC. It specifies CAWSFQSGSYEQYF.